The clone carrying this T cell receptor (beta chain) was seen repeatedly, ten times or more. What it binds is unknown. This sample is part of a study of early T cells in non-severe SARS-CoV-2 infection. Study at large: Sequencing targeted bulk RNA from unsorted whole blood, leaving chains unpaired.

Each single cDNA molecule received a unique molecular identifier. A single record per CDR3 protein comes from TCRdb applying MiXCR to the 5' RACE reads. The sample lists more than 20,000 distinct CDR3 sequences, about 4.8% occurring once. Overall study results and limits: Database matching using VDJdb favored anti-spike CD8 responses, with private and CD4 specificities left missing.

This TCR derives from an adult who was a healthcare worker with PCR-confirmed SARS-CoV-2 infection or an uninfected control (not recorded which). The material sequenced was whole blood.

The CDR3 DNA reads as TGCGCCAGCAGCCAAGATGGGGCGGGGGCGCGGGGATCTCAAGAGACCCAGTACTTC. It is translated as CASSQDGAGARGSQETQYF. The rearrangement links TRBV4-1 to TRBJ2-5, with D maybe TRBD2 (7 bases). The germline V gene encodes CDR1 MGHRA and CDR2 YSYEKL. The CDR3 length is 19 residues. V lost 0 bases and J 2 bases, leaving 22 bases between the germline ends.